Described below is a single T cell receptor (beta chain) sequence and its context. Sequencing was performed with immunoSEQ multiplex PCR; in TCRdb, only in-frame clones are kept and a portion is missing. Found here are some 9,400 clones, approximately 71% of them singletons; the top ten hold around 24%. Regarding treatment: randomized to nivolumab then ipilimumab (arm A) or the reverse (arm B). None of the patients previously received DNA-damaging chemotherapy. Live CD3+CD8+ CD19− CD56− cells were sorted from PBMCs. This sample is drawn from a study of sequential checkpoint blockade in melanoma. Background on the study: First-line arms were nivolumab then ipilimumab, or the reverse, randomized 1:1. Each arm's sequence ended with maintenance nivolumab.

This sequence originates from a human donor with melanoma. The source was CD8+ T cells sorted from blood (inferred from file names), collected from a patient given nivolumab and ipilimumab in sequence.

CDR3 sequence reads: CASSSSGWDNEQFF. In DNA form, the CDR3 reads TGTGCCAGCAGTTCCAGCGGGTGGGACAATGAGCAGTTCTTC. The chain joins TRBV27 to TRBJ2-1, with a tentative D call TRBD2 (6 bases). With 4 bases removed from V and 5 bases from J, the gap between germline ends came to 12 bases. Germline V gene lookup returns CDR1 MNHEY and CDR2 SMNVEV (reference sequence). The CDR3 runs to 14 residues.